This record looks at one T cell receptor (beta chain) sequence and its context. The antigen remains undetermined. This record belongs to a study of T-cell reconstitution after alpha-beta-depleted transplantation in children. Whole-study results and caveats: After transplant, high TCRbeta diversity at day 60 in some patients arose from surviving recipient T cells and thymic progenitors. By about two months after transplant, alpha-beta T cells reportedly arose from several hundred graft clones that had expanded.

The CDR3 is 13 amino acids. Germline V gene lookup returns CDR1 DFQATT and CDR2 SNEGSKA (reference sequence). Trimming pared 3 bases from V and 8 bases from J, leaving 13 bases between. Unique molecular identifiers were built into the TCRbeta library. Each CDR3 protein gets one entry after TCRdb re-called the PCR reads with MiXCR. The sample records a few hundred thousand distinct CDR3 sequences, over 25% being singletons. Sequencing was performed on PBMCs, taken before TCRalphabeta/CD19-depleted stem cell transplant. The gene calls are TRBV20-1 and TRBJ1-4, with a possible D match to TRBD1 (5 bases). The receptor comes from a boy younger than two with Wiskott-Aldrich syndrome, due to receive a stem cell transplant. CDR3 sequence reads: CSAREGFDEKLFF. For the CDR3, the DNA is TGCAGTGCTAGGGAGGGGTTTGACGAAAAACTGTTTTTT.